This T cell receptor (beta chain) derives from a study of T cells after yellow fever vaccination. Study at large: The authors prepared low-cell-number fractions using SMART-Seq v4 Ultra Low Input.

Findings and limits, study-wide: Weaker overall was a secondary response that nonetheless peaked faster, on day 5 versus 15. Clonotypes found in both CD4 and CD8 compartments made up a small share.

The 5'RACE template-switching step produced TCR cDNA and added a universal primer site and UMIs. MiXCR, applied by TCRdb to the 5' RACE reads, yields one record per CDR3 protein. This sample yields some 250,000 distinct CDR3 sequences, of which about 3.9% are seen a single time; around 19% belongs to the top ten. This clonotype came up many times. Antigen: not known. Specimen: PBMCs, collected 15 days after the yellow fever booster vaccination. The sequence came from a young man who received the YFV17D yellow fever vaccine.

In DNA form, the CDR3 reads TGCGCCAGCAGCTGGGGGTCGGGCGATGAAAAACTGTTTTTT. Translation: CASSWGSGDEKLFF. The chain links TRBV5-1 to TRBJ1-4; a possible D gene is TRBD1 (5 bases). V was shortened by 3 bases and J by 6 bases, with 12 bases between the two germline ends. The V gene's germline CDR1 is SGHRS and CDR2 YFSETQ. The CDR3 sequence is 14 residues long. The full variable domain, with the rest looked up from reference TRBV5-1 and TRBJ1-4, is KAGVTQTPRYLIKTRGQQVTLSCSPISGHRSVSWYQQTPGQGLQFLFEYFSETQRNKGNFPGRFSGRQFSNSRSEMNVSTLELGDSALYLCASSWGSGDEKLFFGSGTQLSVL.